The 20 T cell receptor beta chains given below trace back to one sample, sequenced in a study of shared clonotypes between healthy human individuals (TCRdb year 2020). The protocol used for the library was the immunoSEQ multiplex PCR assay. Sourced from immuneACCESS, this table was stored by TCRdb with only in-frame sequences that have V and J called. A share of the clones is absent; for the studies checked, an unresolved V gene accounts for under half, and the remainder has no known explanation. The sample table shows 950,000 to 1,100,000 clones, and about 80% are seen once. The ten top clones hold roughly 0.65% of the sample. Sample: memory CD4+ T cells from PBMCs. Interpreted using the paper, the cell subset or site label stands for: CD45RA-negative fraction. The receptor set was obtained from a man younger than 30 in good health. Some clones in this sample may be carry-over from other donors' samples.

V usage is TRBV6-5 and J usage is TRBJ2-1; 9 nucleotides line up with TRBD2. The CDR3 has 15 amino acids. Germline V lookup: CDR1 MNHEY, CDR2 SVGAGI. V shed 5 bases, J shed 8 bases, and the junction held 10 bases outside the gene matches. The CDR3 DNA reads as TGTGCCAGCAGTGGTAGCGGGGGTCGAACCGATGAGCAGTTCTTC. Translated, it gives CASSGSGGRTDEQFF.

J is TRBJ2-7 and V is TRBV2; D is uncertain. This CDR3 has 14 amino acids. The germline gives CDR1 SNHLY, CDR2 FYNNEI. The V and J ends lost 4 bases and 5 bases respectively, with 15 bases between them. CDR3 sequence reads: CASSGVGALNEQYF. CDR3 DNA: TGTGCCAGCAGTGGAGTAGGAGCCTTAAACGAGCAGTACTTC.

This chain uses TRBV9 with TRBJ2-5, with TRBD2 identical over 9 bases. Germline CDR1 reads SGDLS; CDR2 reads YYNGEE. The V and J ends lost 7 bases and 5 bases, in that order; junction bases with no gene match: 6. This CDR3 has 13 residues. For the CDR3, the DNA is TGTGCCAGCTCCCGGACTAGCGTTGAGACCCAGTACTTC. Amino acids: CASSRTSVETQYF.

The rearrangement joins TRBV5-1 to TRBJ2-7; 10 nucleotides line up with TRBD1. V lost 4 bases to trimming and J lost 5 bases; unmatched junction nucleotides: 6. This CDR3 has 14 residues. Germline CDR1 SGHRS, CDR2 YFSETQ. CDR3 in amino acids: CASSGQTGGNEQYF. CDR3 sequence (DNA): TGCGCCAGCAGCGGGCAGACAGGGGGCAACGAGCAGTACTTC.

The sample holds one count of this clone. The chain joins TRBV11-3 to TRBJ2-1, with 7 bases identical to TRBD2. Per germline, CDR1 SGHNT and CDR2 YENEEA. V gave up 0 bases and J gave up 2 bases; unmatched junction bases: 10. The CDR3 runs 18 residues. The DNA for the CDR3 is TGTGCCAGCAGCTTAGATAGCCGGGCGGGAGACCCCTACAATGAGCAGTTCTTC. It is translated as CASSLDSRAGDPYNEQFF.

J is TRBJ1-1 and V is TRBV6-6; TRBD1 aligns across 7 bases. Germline V gene lookup returns CDR1 MNHNY and CDR2 SVGAGI (reference sequence). The junction had 4 bases not matched to a gene; V was cut back by 0 bases and J by 0 bases. CDR3 length equals 16 residues. The CDR3 region is CASSYSAGGVNTEAFF. The CDR3, as DNA: TGTGCCAGCAGTTACTCGGCAGGGGGTGTGAACACTGAAGCTTTCTTT.

The J gene is TRBJ2-1, the V gene TRBV6-5; 7 bases are shared with TRBD1. Germline assignment: CDR1 MNHEY and CDR2 SVGAGI. CDR3 size: 12 residues. The V gene end was trimmed by 4 bases and the J gene end by 8 bases; junction bases not matched to a gene: 2. The CDR3 is CASSSRGYEQFF. Written as DNA, the CDR3 is TGTGCCAGCAGTTCCAGGGGGTATGAGCAGTTCTTC.

The V call is TRBV6-5, the J call TRBJ2-3; no reliable D call. The CDR3 length is 15 residues. The V gene's germline CDR1 is MNHEY and CDR2 SVGAGI. The V gene lost 6 bases and the J gene lost 0 bases, with 13 bases spanning the gap. The CDR3 spells CASRPLGISTDTQYF. CDR3 DNA sequence: TGTGCCAGCAGGCCTCTAGGTATCAGCACAGATACGCAGTATTTT.

The V and J genes are TRBV5-1 and TRBJ1-2, with TRBD1 matching 11 bases. CDR3 length equals 13 residues. V was clipped by 4 bases and J by 13 bases; unmatched bases: 9. Germline V gives CDR1 SGHRS, CDR2 YFSETQ. The CDR3 here is CASSIAGTGGCTF. For the CDR3, the DNA is TGCGCCAGCAGCATCGCCGGGACAGGGGGTTGCACCTTC. Supplemented by reference TRBV5-1 and TRBJ1-2, the full variable domain reads KAGVTQTPRYLIKTRGQQVTLSCSPISGHRSVSWYQQTPGQGLQFLFEYFSETQRNKGNFPGRFSGRQFSNSRSEMNVSTLELGDSALYLCASSIAGTGGCTFGSGTRLTVV.

A single count supports this clone. J is TRBJ2-7 and V is TRBV5-5, with TRBD1 matching over 7 bases. Germline trimming cut 4 bases from V and 1 base from J; bases unmatched to any gene: 8. There are 15 residues in the CDR3. CDR1 is SGHKS and CDR2 is YYEKEE in the germline V gene (reference sequence). CDR3 nucleotides: TGTGCCAGCAGCCGGCCCGGGACAGCGTCCTACGAGCAGTACTTC. Its protein product is CASSRPGTASYEQYF.

The chain recombines TRBV5-1 with TRBJ2-5; TRBD2 is a possible D gene (6 bases). The CDR3 loop spans 16 amino acids. Germline lookup yields CDR1 SGHRS and CDR2 YFSETQ. V was trimmed by 2 bases and J by 0 bases, leaving 14 bases between them. DNA for the CDR3: TGCGCCAGCAGCTTCTATACGGGAGAGAACCAAGAGACCCAGTACTTC. It is translated as CASSFYTGENQETQYF.

The V gene is TRBV5-1, the J gene TRBJ2-3, with a weak D call TRBD1 (6 bases). The CDR3 has 17 residues. Trimming took 4 bases from V and 4 from J, leaving 22 bases between them. Germline V lookup: CDR1 SGHRS, CDR2 YFSETQ. The CDR3 nucleotides read TGCGCCAGCAGCCTACCACCCCAGACAGGACGGGCAGATACGCAGTATTTT. It encodes CASSLPPQTGRADTQYF.

The chain couples TRBV6-6 to TRBJ1-1; perhaps TRBD1 as D (5 bases). The CDR3 totals 14 residues. Germline V gives CDR1 MNHNY, CDR2 SVGAGI (reference sequence). Trimming took off 2 bases at V and 1 base at J, with 8 bases between the two ends. CDR3 sequence: CASSYGGQNTEAFF. The CDR3 nucleotides are TGTGCCAGCAGTTACGGGGGTCAGAACACTGAAGCTTTCTTT.

This sequence joins TRBV7-2 and TRBJ1-2; perhaps TRBD1 as D (5 bases). Germline V CDR1 and CDR2: SGHTA, FQGNSA. V dropped 3 bases and J dropped 0 bases, with 8 bases sitting between them. The length of the CDR3 is 14 residues. Here the CDR3 reads CASSFRDPNYGYTF. The CDR3 nucleotides are TGTGCCAGCAGCTTCCGGGACCCTAACTATGGCTACACCTTC.

The V and J genes are TRBV5-6 and TRBJ1-4; D is unresolved. The CDR3 loop spans 14 amino acids. CDR1 is SGHDT, CDR2 YYEEEE, per germline. V was pared by 0 bases and J by 8 bases, with 11 bases between. Here the CDR3 reads CASSLGFLGEKLFF. Written as DNA, the CDR3 is TGTGCCAGCAGCTTGGGCTTCCTGGGAGAAAAACTGTTTTTT.

This chain joins TRBV10-3 and TRBJ1-5; unclear D gene. V gave up 0 bases and J gave up 2 bases, with 8 bases separating them. This CDR3 spans 15 amino acids. Germline CDR1 reads ENHRY; CDR2 reads SYGVKD. CDR3 in amino acids: CAISESSRGNQPQHF. CDR3 nucleotide sequence: TGTGCCATCAGTGAGTCGAGCCGGGGCAATCAGCCCCAGCATTTT.

This sequence joins TRBV28 and TRBJ1-2; a weak D match, TRBD1 (5 bases). CDR1 MDHEN and CDR2 SYDVKM come from the germline V gene. The CDR3 covers 16 residues. Trimming removed 6 bases at V and 5 bases at J, with 22 bases between. This CDR3 reads CASSTPGRGIRYGYTF. CDR3 DNA: TGTGCCAGCAGCACCCCCGGTCGGGGGATTCGGTATGGCTACACCTTC.

The chain combines TRBV6-5 with TRBJ1-1, with a possible D match to TRBD1 (5 bases). This CDR3 region has 16 residues. Per germline, CDR1 MNHEY and CDR2 SVGAGI. V lost 1 base and J 1 base, leaving 13 bases between the germline ends. CDR3 region: CASSYLPGRTNTEAFF. The CDR3 DNA follows: TGTGCCAGCAGTTACTTGCCAGGGAGAACGAACACTGAAGCTTTCTTT.

Comments on this clone: Only one base separates this from a far larger clonotype, so it likely reflects a read error. This sequence joins TRBV29-1 and TRBJ2-5; tentatively, D is TRBD1 (6 bases). CDR1 and CDR2 from the germline V gene are SQVTM and ANQGSEA. This CDR3 contains 12 residues. For the CDR3, the DNA is TGCAGCGTGAGTCAGGGACAAGAGACCCAGCACTTC. The encoded protein is CSVSQGQETQHF.

The chain carries TRBV7-2 and TRBJ1-1; D not certain. This CDR3 spans 12 amino acids. Germline CDR1 SGHTA, CDR2 FQGNSA. Trimming left V 2 bases short and J 4 bases short, with 5 bases between. The CDR3 reads CASSLLGTEAFF. The CDR3, as DNA: TGTGCCAGCAGCTTATTGGGCACTGAAGCTTTCTTT.